The 19 T cell receptor beta chains reported below all come from one sample, sequenced in a study of low-dose radiotherapy and immunotherapy resistance in tumors. Stated time point: before trial treatment. Alpha- and beta-chain coverage of first-strand cDNA came from TRAV- and TRBV-specific primers. The PCR that amplified TCRs ran for roughly 20 cycles, relying on a constant-region primer and a V-primer adapter. TCRdb fed the reads into MiXCR, producing one record per CDR3 protein. The sample yields more than 70,000 distinct CDR3 sequences, 31% seen once. The material was PBMCs, obtained before treatment. The receptors stem from a female donor with ovarian cancer.

This clonotype was counted many times. The chain has TRBV23-1 and TRBJ2-2, with D perhaps TRBD2 (6 bases). TRBV23-1 belongs to the ORF category, with a function that is uncertain. The CDR3 loop spans 13 amino acids. V was trimmed by 9 bases and J by 1 base, leaving 9 bases between them. As DNA, the CDR3 is TGCGCCAGAGAGGAGGGGAACACCGGGGAGCTGTTTTTT. The encoded protein is CAREEGNTGELFF.

This clonotype was seen ten or more times. This chain connects TRBV7-9 to TRBJ2-1; D is perhaps TRBD2 (7 bases). Germline-derived CDR1 and CDR2 are SEHNR and FQNEAQ (reference sequence). This CDR3 contains 17 residues. The V and J ends lost 1 base and 0 bases respectively, with 13 bases between them. The CDR3 reads CASSLERGGTSYNEQFF. The CDR3, as DNA: TGTGCCAGCAGCTTAGAAAGGGGGGGGACCTCCTACAATGAGCAGTTCTTC.

The sample holds a few counts of this clonotype. The J gene is TRBJ2-2, the V gene TRBV5-1; 8 positions match TRBD1. This CDR3 is built from 15 residues. V lost 2 bases and J lost 4; bases outside the gene matches: 4. The germline gives CDR1 SGHRS, CDR2 YFSETQ. CDR3 nucleotide sequence: TGCGCCAGCAGCTTACAGGGGGATGGCACCGGGGAGCTGTTTTTT. Translated: CASSLQGDGTGELFF. Using reference TRBV5-1 and TRBJ2-2 for the parts outside the CDR3, the full variable domain is KAGVTQTPRYLIKTRGQQVTLSCSPISGHRSVSWYQQTPGQGLQFLFEYFSETQRNKGNFPGRFSGRQFSNSRSEMNVSTLELGDSALYLCASSLQGDGTGELFFGEGSRLTVL.

This clonotype was counted at least ten times. The chain uses TRBV7-9 and TRBJ1-4; 9 nucleotides match TRBD1. Per germline, CDR1 SEHNR and CDR2 FQNEAQ (reference sequence). The CDR3 has 15 residues. The V segment lost 5 bases and the J segment 5 bases; nucleotides outside the gene matches: 6. CDR3 protein: CASSATGGQNEKLFF. Written as DNA, the CDR3 is TGTGCCAGCAGCGCAACAGGGGGCCAGAATGAAAAACTGTTTTTT.

The table lists this clonotype with many counts. This sequence joins TRBV6-2 or TRBV6-3 and TRBJ2-1, with TRBD2 as a possible D gene (5 bases). The V and J ends lost 5 bases and 1 base respectively, with 12 bases between them. The germline gives CDR1 MNHEY, CDR2 SVGEGT. This CDR3 is built from 15 residues. CDR3 DNA sequence: TGTGCCAGCAGTCCAGAGCGGCTGTCCTACAATGAGCAGTTCTTC. This encodes CASSPERLSYNEQFF.

The V and J genes are TRBV21-1 and TRBJ2-1. TRBV21-1 is assigned pseudogene status. The CDR3 spans 12 residues. The CDR3 DNA reads TGTGCCAGCAGCAATGTGATTAATGAGCAGTTCTTC. This sequence encodes CASSNVINEQFF.

At least ten counts were recorded for this clonotype. This chain uses TRBV6-2 or TRBV6-3 with TRBJ2-5, with D perhaps matching TRBD1 (5 bases). The germline V gene has CDR1 MNHEY and CDR2 SVGEGT. The CDR3 has 15 residues. The ends were cut back, 0 bases at V and 3 bases at J, with 11 bases in the middle. The CDR3 DNA follows: TGTGCCAGCAGTTACTCGGCGTCAGGGAAAGAGACCCAGTACTTC. The encoded protein is CASSYSASGKETQYF.

This clonotype has a count of ten or more. The V gene is TRBV20-1, the J gene TRBJ1-5, with a tentative D call TRBD1 (6 bases). Germline values: CDR1 DFQATT, CDR2 SNEGSKA (reference sequence). Deletions cut 0 bases from V and 6 bases from J, with 15 bases between. The CDR3 runs 15 residues. The CDR3 DNA sequence: TGCAGTGCTAGAGATCCCTCTGGCAGGGGTCAGCCCCAGCATTTT. This sequence encodes CSARDPSGRGQPQHF.

This clonotype showed up many times. V is TRBV6-2 or TRBV6-3 and J is TRBJ2-5; TRBD2 matches 13 bases. The germline V gene has CDR1 MNHEY and CDR2 SVGEGT. The CDR3 consists of 19 residues. V lost 5 bases, J lost 2 bases, and 14 bases stayed unmatched. The CDR3 is CASSPWTSGGPYYQETQYF. The DNA for the CDR3 is TGTGCCAGCAGTCCCTGGACTAGCGGGGGTCCCTATTATCAAGAGACCCAGTACTTC.

The rearrangement uses TRBV12-5 and TRBJ2-2; weak D call: TRBD2 (5 bases). Per germline, CDR1 LGHNT and CDR2 FRNRAP. V lost 0 bases, J lost 0 bases, and 8 bases lay in between. CDR3 length: 16 residues. In nucleotides, the CDR3 is TGTGCTAGTGGTTTGGTACTAGGAGCGAACACCGGGGAGCTGTTTTTT. Amino acids: CASGLVLGANTGELFF.

The chain couples TRBV28 to TRBJ2-3, with D tentatively TRBD2 (6 bases). Germline CDR1 reads MDHEN; CDR2 reads SYDVKM. Trimming took 0 bases from V and 4 from J, leaving 11 bases between them. The CDR3 has 15 amino acids. The CDR3 protein is CASSLCGRVSDTQYF. As DNA, the CDR3 is TGTGCCAGCAGTTTATGCGGGAGAGTCTCAGATACGCAGTATTTT.

This clonotype has a count of ten or more. The rearrangement joins TRBV27 to TRBJ2-6, with D hard to call. The CDR3 is 13 residues long. V lost 6 bases and J 0 bases, leaving 3 bases between the germline ends. Looked up from germline, CDR1 is MNHEY and CDR2 is SMNVEV (reference sequence). The CDR3 DNA follows: TGTGCCAGCAGATACTCTGGGGCCAACGTCCTGACTTTC. Protein: CASRYSGANVLTF.

With regard to this clonotype: A much larger clone sits a single nucleotide away, making a read error possible. CDR3 in DNA: TGTGCCAGCAGCGTAGACCCTTCGGGCTACGAGCAGTTCTTC. Its translation is CASSVDPSGYEQFF. The genes are TRBV9 and TRBJ2-1; D is unclear. This CDR3 has 14 residues. Germline V CDR1 and CDR2: SGDLS, YYNGEE. V was pared by 0 bases and J by 10 bases, with 14 bases between.

This chain links TRBV7-2 with TRBJ2-4; D unresolved. The CDR3 has 14 residues. V was clipped by 8 bases and J by 0 bases, with 11 bases between them. CDR1 is SGHTA and CDR2 is FQGNSA in the germline V gene. Written as DNA, the CDR3 is TGTGCCAGCTCCCCCCCCTCAGCCAAAAACATTCAGTACTTC. Translation: CASSPPSAKNIQYF.

This clonotype was seen more than once but under ten times. The V and J genes are TRBV6-2 or TRBV6-3 and TRBJ2-6; 10 bases are a match to TRBD2. In germline, CDR1 is MNHEY, CDR2 SVGEGT. Trimming removed 7 bases from V and 0 bases from J; junction bases left unmatched: 15. CDR3 length: 20 residues. The DNA for the CDR3 is TGTGCCAGCAAAAGGATGCCCGGGACTAGCGAAGGCTCTGGGGCCAACGTCCTGACTTTC. Translating it yields CASKRMPGTSEGSGANVLTF.

This clonotype was seen at least ten times. V gene TRBV10-3 combines with J gene TRBJ2-5, with 12 bases aligning to TRBD2. The germline gives CDR1 ENHRY, CDR2 SYGVKD. J gave up 0 bases and V 10 bases, and 3 bases lay outside the gene matches. The CDR3 runs 14 residues. CDR3 residues: CATGTSGYQETQYF. The CDR3 coding sequence is TGTGCCACCGGGACTAGCGGGTACCAAGAGACCCAGTACTTC.

The chain recombines TRBV2 with TRBJ2-7, with TRBD1 identical over 7 bases. The ends lost 4 bases at V and 7 bases at J; junction bases unmatched: 7. The CDR3 consists of 13 residues. Germline lookup yields CDR1 SNHLY and CDR2 FYNNEI. CDR3 amino acids: CASSAGGSREQYF. The CDR3 coding sequence is TGTGCCAGCAGTGCAGGGGGATCGCGGGAGCAGTACTTC.

This clonotype has ten or more counts. The chain links TRBV19 to TRBJ2-7; the D gene could be TRBD1 or TRBD2 (5 bases each). The CDR3 is made up of 11 amino acids. The V end was cut by 7 bases, the J end by 6 bases, with 10 bases between. Germline lookup yields CDR1 LNHDA and CDR2 SQIVND (reference sequence). The CDR3 region is CASMAGTEQYF. CDR3 DNA: TGTGCCAGTATGGCAGGGACCGAGCAGTACTTC.

This clonotype was detected ten times or more. Mismatch with germline at one junction end may stem from a read error. This rearrangement joins TRBV5-5 to TRBJ1-2; D is possibly TRBD1 (5 bases). The CDR3 has 12 residues. The germline CDR1 and CDR2 sequences are SGHKS and YYEKEE (reference sequence). The CDR3 here is CASSSPGDGYTF. The CDR3 nucleotides read TGCGCCAGCAGCTCGCCGGGGGATGGCTACACCTTC.